This T cell receptor beta chain comes out of a study of shared clonotypes between healthy human individuals. Produced via immunoSEQ multiplex PCR; TCRdb's table is partial and in-frame only. The sample yields about 1 million clones, more than 65% seen once. The sequence was collected from a man aged 18 to 30 in good health. Sequences were obtained from memory CD4+ T cells sorted from blood. Documented subset: CD45RA-negative fraction.

This CDR3 reads CASSVGGESTEAFF. The CDR3 DNA sequence: TGTGCCAGCAGCGTAGGGGGGGAAAGCACTGAAGCTTTCTTT. The chain carries TRBV9 and TRBJ1-1; D is possibly TRBD1 (5 bases). The ends were cut back, 0 bases at V and 4 bases at J, with 10 bases in the middle. The CDR3 extends over 14 amino acids. Germline assignment: CDR1 SGDLS and CDR2 YYNGEE.